Ten or more counts support the clone carrying this T cell receptor (beta chain). The antigen remains unidentified. This sample is part of a study of human T cells and chemical hapten exposure. General study results and limits: Counts of TCRs above 1 in 1000 frequency stayed unchanged with DPC sensitization.

In the study's own analysis: Samples contained a median of 95,638 TCRs, with a range of about 20,000 to 750,000. TCRdb reprocessed the RACE reads via MiXCR and lists one record per CDR3 protein. The V and J calls here are based on TCRdb, not the publication. Seen here are approximately 49,000 distinct CDR3 sequences, around 9.3% observed once, and the top ten hold roughly 4%. Time point reported: patch test 1, 2 weeks after DPC sensitization. The treatment here: therapeutic diphenylcyclopropenone sensitization with weekly scalp DPC. The sample here was whole blood, taken in connection with sensitization to the hapten diphenylcyclopropenone (DPC). The TCR was taken from a woman aged 50 to 60 with alopecia areata. Some clones in this sample may be carry-over from other donors' samples.

The CDR3 bases are TGTGCCAGCAGCTCTACGGGGTTCTCGAACACTGAAGCTTTCTTT. Translating gives CASSSTGFSNTEAFF. The chain has TRBV5-6 and TRBJ1-1, with D unclear. Looked up from germline, CDR1 is SGHDT and CDR2 is YYEEEE. The length of the CDR3 is 15 residues. V was clipped by 3 bases and J by 1 base, with 13 bases between them. Combining the CDR3 with reference TRBV5-6 and TRBJ1-1 gives the whole variable domain DAGVTQSPTHLIKTRGQQVTLRCSPKSGHDTVSWYQQALGQGPQFIFQYYEEEERQRGNFPDRFSGHQFPNYSSELNVNALLLGDSALYLCASSSTGFSNTEAFFGQGTRLTVV.